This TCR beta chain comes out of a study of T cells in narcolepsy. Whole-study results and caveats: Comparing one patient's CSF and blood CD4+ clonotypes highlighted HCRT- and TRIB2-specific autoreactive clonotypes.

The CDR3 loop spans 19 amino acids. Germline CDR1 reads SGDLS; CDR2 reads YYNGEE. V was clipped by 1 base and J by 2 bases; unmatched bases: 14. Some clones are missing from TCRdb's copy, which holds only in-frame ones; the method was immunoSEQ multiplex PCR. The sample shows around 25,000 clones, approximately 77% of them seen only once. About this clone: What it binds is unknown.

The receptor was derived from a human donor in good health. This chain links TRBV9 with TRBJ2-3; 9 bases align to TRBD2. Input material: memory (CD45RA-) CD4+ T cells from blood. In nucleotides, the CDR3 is TGTGCCAGCAGCGTATCCCCGGCGGCTAGCGGGACGGTCACAGATACGCAGTATTTT. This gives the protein CASSVSPAASGTVTDTQYF.